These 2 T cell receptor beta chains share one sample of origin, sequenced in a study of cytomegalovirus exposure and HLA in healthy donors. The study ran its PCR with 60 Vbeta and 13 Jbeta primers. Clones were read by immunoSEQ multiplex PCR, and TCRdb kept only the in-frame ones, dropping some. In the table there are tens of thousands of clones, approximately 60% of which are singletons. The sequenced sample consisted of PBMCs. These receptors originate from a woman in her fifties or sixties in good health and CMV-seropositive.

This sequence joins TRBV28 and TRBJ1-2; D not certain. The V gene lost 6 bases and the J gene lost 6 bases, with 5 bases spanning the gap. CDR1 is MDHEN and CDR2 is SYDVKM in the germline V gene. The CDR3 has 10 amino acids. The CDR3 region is CASRDNGYTF. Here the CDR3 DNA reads TGTGCCAGCAGAGACAATGGCTACACCTTC.

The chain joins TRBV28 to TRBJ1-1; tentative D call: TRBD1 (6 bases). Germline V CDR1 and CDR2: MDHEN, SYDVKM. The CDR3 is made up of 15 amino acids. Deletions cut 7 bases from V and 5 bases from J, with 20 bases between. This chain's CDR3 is CASTAPGEGMTEAFF. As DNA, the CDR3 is TGTGCCAGCACCGCACCAGGGGAAGGGATGACTGAAGCTTTCTTT.